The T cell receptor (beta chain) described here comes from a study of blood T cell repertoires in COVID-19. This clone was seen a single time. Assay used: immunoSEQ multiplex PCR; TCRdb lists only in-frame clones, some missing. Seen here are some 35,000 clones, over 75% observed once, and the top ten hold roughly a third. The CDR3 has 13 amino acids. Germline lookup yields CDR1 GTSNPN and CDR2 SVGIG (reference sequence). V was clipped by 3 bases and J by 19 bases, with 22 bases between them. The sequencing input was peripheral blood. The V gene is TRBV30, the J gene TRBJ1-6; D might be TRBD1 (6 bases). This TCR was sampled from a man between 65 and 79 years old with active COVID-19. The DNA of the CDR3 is TGTGCCTGGAGACTCGGCACAGGGCCCTCGTTACACTTT. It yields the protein CAWRLGTGPSLHF.